This entry concerns a single T cell receptor beta chain. The antigen is undetermined. These data originate in a study of radiation and T cells in renal cell carcinoma. Notes on the study in general: Without pretreatment biopsies, baseline tumor clonotype presence was undetermined.

V dropped 4 bases and J dropped 0 bases, with 16 bases sitting between them. CDR1 and CDR2 (germline): SGHNT, YYREEE (reference sequence). The CDR3 is made up of 16 amino acids. The method was immunoSEQ multiplex PCR; TCRdb's version includes in-frame clones alone and lacks a portion of them. The table has approximately 43,000 clones, about 84% seen once. Time point indicated: blood 4 weeks post-SBRT, at nephrectomy. Treatment here: 15 Gy SBRT to primary tumor, nephrectomy 4 weeks later. This receptor was obtained from a woman between 65 and 79 years old with renal cell carcinoma. V is TRBV5-4 and J is TRBJ1-1; TRBD1 might be the D (6 bases). The material was blood, obtained from a patient whose treatment included radiotherapy and nephrectomy. Written as DNA, the CDR3 is TGTGCCAGCAGCCTGGGAGGGGGAGGGGTGAACACTGAAGCTTTCTTT. Protein product: CASSLGGGGVNTEAFF.